This TCR beta chain originates from a study of identical twins. Germline V gene lookup returns CDR1 SEHNR and CDR2 FQNEAQ (reference sequence). The germline V and J ends were trimmed by 5 bases and 11 bases, with 22 bases remaining between them. The CDR3 is 16 residues long. TCRdb independently ran MiXCR on the 5' RACE reads; one entry per CDR3 protein. The data show approximately 890,000 distinct CDR3 sequences, 9% to 15% seen once. These data also formed part of another study, on yellow fever vaccine responses in identical twins.

The sample consisted of PBMCs. V is TRBV7-9 and J is TRBJ1-6; unclear D gene. The receptor was isolated from a woman aged 18-30 years in good health. Here the CDR3 DNA reads TGTGCCAGCAGCCCCACCGGTGCGGGGATTTACGCACCCCTCCACTTT. Its protein product is CASSPTGAGIYAPLHF.